The clone carrying this TCR beta chain was recorded a few times. Its antigen is currently unknown. These data belong to a study of human T cells and chemical hapten exposure. The time point: patch test 1, 2 weeks after DPC sensitization. As to treatment: therapeutic diphenylcyclopropenone sensitization with weekly scalp DPC. CDR3 length: 15 residues. V was shortened by 0 bases and J by 6 bases, with 9 bases between the two germline ends. The germline V gene has CDR1 LGHNA and CDR2 YSLEER. In the study's own analysis: Sequenced samples showed a median of around 93,000 TCRs each, with counts running from about 22,000 to 700,000. TCRdb re-called the RACE reads through MiXCR, storing one row per CDR3 protein. TCRdb assigned the V and J calls; the authors' analysis was not used. The table has roughly 120,000 distinct CDR3 sequences, about an eighth seen once. The study, taken as a whole, reports: Following DPC sensitization, TCRs present above 1 in 1000 frequency showed no change.

The chain carries TRBV4-3 and TRBJ1-6; D remains ambiguous. This sequence was found in a woman aged 45-60 years with alopecia areata. Some clones in this sample may be carry-over from other donors' samples. The sequencing here drew on whole blood, taken in connection with sensitization to the hapten diphenylcyclopropenone (DPC). CDR3 residues: CASSQDGGINSPLHF. The CDR3 DNA reads TGCGCCAGCAGCCAAGACGGAGGCATTAATTCACCCCTCCACTTT.